This T cell receptor (beta chain) was documented in a study of shared clonotypes between healthy human individuals. Authors' data handling: Owing to the provision of junction-only sequences devoid of quality scores by immunoSEQ, filtering differed. Produced via immunoSEQ multiplex PCR; TCRdb's table is partial and in-frame only. The D gene and trimming were derived from the DNA, and the V and J assignments and clone size from that table. The data contain over 300,000 clones, 80% to 90% of them seen just once; the ten biggest clones take up about 17%. Study-wide results and caveats: Compared with memory subsets, naive subsets generally had larger estimated richness. Clonotypes which were not shared had lower generation probabilities than clonotypes that all four donors shared.

Note on this clone: Its antigen is not identified.

The CDR3 loop spans 12 amino acids. V gave up 5 bases and J gave up 6 bases, with 11 bases separating them. In germline, CDR1 is PRHDT, CDR2 FYEKMQ (reference sequence). The clonotype originates from a man in his late teens or twenties in good health. The chain employs TRBV13 and TRBJ2-7, with D perhaps TRBD2 (5 bases). The sample consisted of memory CD8+ T cells sorted from blood. As for subset: CD45RO+ cells pooled with CCR7-negative TemRA cells. CDR3 residues: CASSPGMGEQYF. The CDR3 DNA sequence: TGTGCCAGCAGCCCGGGGATGGGCGAGCAGTACTTC.